Below, 21 T cell receptor beta chains from the same sample are listed, as sequenced in a study of cytomegalovirus exposure and HLA in healthy donors. The primer mix had 60 Vbeta and 13 Jbeta primers. Using immunoSEQ multiplex PCR, the repertoire was profiled, and TCRdb retains in-frame clones only, with some absent. The sample lists approximately 190,000 clones, approximately 78% occurring once. The sequencing input was PBMCs. These receptors originate from a woman aged 18-35 years in good health and CMV-seronegative.

The chain carries TRBV27 and TRBJ1-1, with a tentative D call TRBD1 (6 bases). CDR1 is MNHEY, CDR2 SMNVEV, per germline (reference sequence). The ends were cut back, 6 bases at V and 5 bases at J, with 16 bases in the middle. The CDR3 loop spans 14 amino acids. CDR3 protein: CASSKNRVRTEAFF. As DNA, the CDR3 is TGTGCCAGCAGCAAAAACAGGGTTCGAACTGAAGCTTTCTTT.

The chain carries TRBV5-1 and TRBJ2-7; 8 nucleotides agree with TRBD1. Trimming removed 0 bases from V and 7 bases from J; junction bases left unmatched: 9. Germline CDR1 reads SGHRS; CDR2 reads YFSETQ. The CDR3 runs to 15 residues. CDR3 residues: CASSLEEITGGEQYF. DNA for the CDR3: TGCGCCAGCAGCTTGGAGGAGATTACAGGGGGAGAGCAGTACTTC.

The V gene is TRBV2, the J gene TRBJ1-3; D is uncertain. Deletions cut 6 bases from V and 1 base from J, with 10 bases between. Germline V gene data show CDR1 as SNHLY and CDR2 as FYNNEI. There are 14 residues in the CDR3. CDR3 protein: CASRRTTSGNTIYF. In nucleotides, the CDR3 is TGTGCCAGCAGAAGGACTACTTCTGGAAACACCATATATTTT.

CDR3 sequence: CASSPWSSGSTDTQYF. CDR3 sequence (DNA): TGCGCCAGCAGCCCCTGGAGTAGCGGATCTACAGATACGCAGTATTTT. The chain is built from TRBV5-1 and TRBJ2-3; possibly TRBD2 for D (6 bases). Deletions cut 4 bases from V and 3 bases from J, with 18 bases between. Germline V gene data show CDR1 as SGHRS and CDR2 as YFSETQ. The length of the CDR3 is 16 residues.

V usage is TRBV27 and J usage is TRBJ2-1, with TRBD1 identical over 11 bases. From germline, CDR1 is MNHEY and CDR2 SMNVEV (reference sequence). J gave up 4 bases and V 3 bases, and 2 bases lay outside the gene matches. This CDR3 has 15 amino acids. The CDR3 DNA reads TGTGCCAGCAGTTTGGGGACAGGGGGTTACAATGAGCAGTTCTTC. It is translated as CASSLGTGGYNEQFF.

J is TRBJ1-2 and V is TRBV19; 9 bases fit TRBD1. The V and J ends lost 2 bases and 8 bases, in that order; junction bases with no gene match: 3. Germline lookup yields CDR1 LNHDA and CDR2 SQIVND (reference sequence). The CDR3 is 13 amino acids. Here the CDR3 DNA reads TGTGCCAGTAGTATACGGACAGGGGTAGGCTACACCTTC. This gives the protein CASSIRTGVGYTF.

In this sample, this clone turned up once. The chain has TRBV6-5 and TRBJ1-2, with TRBD1 identical over 7 bases. CDR3 length: 15 amino acids. The germline CDR1 and CDR2 sequences are MNHEY and SVGAGI. V lost 6 bases, J lost 3 bases, and 10 bases stayed unmatched. The CDR3 bases are TGTGCCAGCAGCCCGACAGGGCCCCACGACTATGGCTACACCTTC. Translating gives CASSPTGPHDYGYTF.

The genes are TRBV29-1 and TRBJ2-7; 8 nucleotides line up with TRBD2. The CDR3 totals 14 residues. V shed 4 bases and J 6 bases; nucleotides not matched to a gene: 11. Germline V CDR1 and CDR2: SQVTM, ANQGSEA. DNA for the CDR3: TGCAGCGTTGGACTAGCGATCACGGCGAGCGAGCAGTACTTC. Translating gives CSVGLAITASEQYF.

In this sample, this clone turned up a few times. V gene TRBV5-1 combines with J gene TRBJ2-5; 8 bases agree with TRBD2. Germline assignment: CDR1 SGHRS and CDR2 YFSETQ. After removal of 3 bases from V and 1 base from J, the junction contained 2 bases not matched to a gene. The CDR3 is 14 residues long. The CDR3 here is CASSSGGVQETQYF. CDR3 nucleotide sequence: TGCGCCAGCAGCTCGGGGGGGGTCCAAGAGACCCAGTACTTC.

This clone turned up a few times. DNA of the CDR3: TGTGCCTGGGCAAGGGAGGTTCATGAAAAACTGTTTTTT. This translates into CAWAREVHEKLFF. The chain carries TRBV30 and TRBJ1-4; D is ambiguous. V lost 5 bases to trimming and J lost 6 bases, with 13 bases between them. Looked up from germline, CDR1 is GTSNPN and CDR2 is SVGIG (reference sequence). This CDR3 has 13 amino acids.

This chain joins TRBV29-1 and TRBJ2-1; the D gene is possibly TRBD1 (5 bases). This CDR3 is 16 amino acids long. CDR1 and CDR2 (germline): SQVTM, ANQGSEA. V lost 0 bases, J lost 2 bases, and 14 bases lay in between. The CDR3 bases are TGCAGCGTTGAAGATCTTGAGGACATAGCCTACAATGAGCAGTTCTTC. Protein sequence: CSVEDLEDIAYNEQFF.

The genes are TRBV6-1 and TRBJ2-1; 9 positions match TRBD1. The CDR3 has 14 amino acids. With 2 bases clipped from V and 12 bases from J, the junction kept 8 bases outside the gene matches. The germline V gene encodes CDR1 MNHNS and CDR2 SASEGT. CDR3 residues: CASSEREQGARQFF. Written as DNA, the CDR3 is TGTGCCAGCAGTGAAAGGGAACAGGGGGCGCGGCAGTTCTTC.

The CDR3 bases are TGTGCCAGCTCACCCCGGACAGGAGGTAACACCGGGGAGCTGTTTTTT. Translating gives CASSPRTGGNTGELFF. The chain carries TRBV18 and TRBJ2-2; 7 bases are a match to TRBD1. CDR3 length: 16 residues. Germline trimming cut 3 bases from V and 2 bases from J; bases unmatched to any gene: 6. Germline CDR1 KGHSH, CDR2 LQKENI.

A remark on this clone: The same CDR3 can be traced to other DNA sequences in this sample. The V and J genes are TRBV6-5 and TRBJ2-7, with D unresolved. Trimming cost V 3 bases and J 2 bases, with 11 bases left between them. Germline CDR1 and CDR2: MNHEY and SVGAGI. This CDR3 comprises 14 residues. CDR3 sequence (DNA): TGTGCCAGCAGTTATTCCGCGGAGACCTACGAGCAGTACTTC. Protein: CASSYSAETYEQYF.

This chain links TRBV30 with TRBJ2-3; 9 bases fit TRBD2. This CDR3 comprises 16 residues. Germline V gene sequence: CDR1 GTSNPN, CDR2 SVGIG (reference sequence). The V segment lost 1 base and the J segment 4 bases; nucleotides outside the gene matches: 9. CDR3 nucleotide sequence: TGTGCCTGGAGTGCGCCTGGGGCGGGAGGGCCAGATACGCAGTATTTT. The encoded protein is CAWSAPGAGGPDTQYF.

The chain carries TRBV7-6 and TRBJ1-5, with a weak D call TRBD1 (5 bases). The CDR3 is 16 amino acids. In germline, CDR1 is SGHVS, CDR2 FNYEAQ. V shed 5 bases and J shed 3 bases, with 17 bases lying between them. The DNA for the CDR3 is TGTGCCAGCAGCCGAGGGGCTGGGGGGTCCAATCAGCCCCAGCATTTT. This sequence encodes CASSRGAGGSNQPQHF.

This clone was seen a single time. This chain uses TRBV21-1 with TRBJ1-2. TRBV21-1 is a recognized pseudogene. This CDR3 is 15 amino acids long. CDR3 sequence reads: CASRQWGTRGHGYTF. CDR3 in DNA: TGTGCCAGCAGACAATGGGGGACTAGGGGCCATGGCTACACCTTC.

The rearrangement uses TRBV6-5 and TRBJ2-7, with D possibly being TRBD2 (6 bases). Germline CDR1 and CDR2: MNHEY and SVGAGI. This CDR3 contains 11 residues. CDR3 in DNA: TGTGCGGCGGGAATGGGGTACGAGCAGTACTTC. Protein: CAAGMGYEQYF.

This clone was detected a few times. The chain employs TRBV19 and TRBJ2-2; TRBD2 aligns across 9 bases. This CDR3 comprises 17 residues. Germline V lookup: CDR1 LNHDA, CDR2 SQIVND (reference sequence). The V segment lost 4 bases and the J segment 0 bases; nucleotides outside the gene matches: 6. The chain's CDR3 is CASSRTSASTNTGELFF. As DNA, the CDR3 is TGTGCCAGTAGTAGGACTAGCGCTAGTACGAACACCGGGGAGCTGTTTTTT.

The rearrangement uses TRBV18 and TRBJ1-1, with D tentatively TRBD1 (5 bases). Germline loops: CDR1 KGHSH, CDR2 LQKENI. This CDR3 has 13 amino acids. Trimming removed 3 bases from V and 1 base from J, with 6 bases in between. CDR3 loop: CASSPQGNTEAFF. The CDR3 coding sequence is TGTGCCAGCTCACCCCAGGGGAACACTGAAGCTTTCTTT.

Written as DNA, the CDR3 is TGTGCCAGCAGCTACACTTCAGGGGCTAGCACAGATACGCAGTATTTT. Translation gives CASSYTSGASTDTQYF. The V call is TRBV5-6, the J call TRBJ2-3; perhaps TRBD1 as D (6 bases). The CDR3 extends over 16 amino acids. V dropped 3 bases and J dropped 0 bases, with 14 bases sitting between them. CDR1 and CDR2 (germline): SGHDT, YYEEEE.